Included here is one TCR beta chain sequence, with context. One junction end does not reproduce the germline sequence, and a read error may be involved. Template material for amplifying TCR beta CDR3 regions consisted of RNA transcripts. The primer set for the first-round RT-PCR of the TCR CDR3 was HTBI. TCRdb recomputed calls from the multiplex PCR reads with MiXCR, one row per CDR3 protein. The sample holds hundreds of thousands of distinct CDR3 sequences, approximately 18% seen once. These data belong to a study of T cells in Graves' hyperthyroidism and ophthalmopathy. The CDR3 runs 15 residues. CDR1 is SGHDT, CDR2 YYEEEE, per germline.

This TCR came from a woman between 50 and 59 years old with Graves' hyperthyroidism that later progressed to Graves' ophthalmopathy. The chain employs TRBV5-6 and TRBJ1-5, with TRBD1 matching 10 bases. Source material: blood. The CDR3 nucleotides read TGCGCCAGCAGCCAGCGGACAGGGGGTTGGCAGCCCCAGCATTTT. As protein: CASSQRTGGWQPQHF.